This T cell receptor (beta chain) appears in the sequencing data of a study of cytomegalovirus exposure and HLA in healthy donors. Looking at the study overall: From HLA-typed donors, an early data release held around 80 million unique TCRs.

As regards this clone: The antigen is undetermined.

The study's findings and limits: Researchers had no immune exposure information except CMV serostatus available. Other equally common chains were less clonally expanded than HLA-associated TCR beta chains, a later analysis showed.

This CDR3 region has 14 residues. The trim removed 5 bases at V and 2 bases at J, leaving 3 bases unmatched. CDR1 and CDR2 from the germline V gene are SGHRS and YFSETQ. Primers: 60 Vbeta forward and 13 Jbeta reverse. TCRdb's copy holds only in-frame clones and misses some; the assay was immunoSEQ multiplex PCR. In the table there are roughly 140,000 clones, about 80% of which are singletons. This TCR came from a man in his forties or fifties in good health and CMV-seronegative. The sequencing sample was made of PBMCs. The V gene is TRBV5-1, the J gene TRBJ2-1; TRBD1 aligns across 8 bases. The DNA for the CDR3 is TGCGCCAGCAGGCCGGACAGGGCCTACAATGAGCAGTTCTTC. Residues: CASRPDRAYNEQFF.